The present TCR beta chain was sequenced within a study of T cell responses to AZD1222 COVID-19 vaccine. General study findings and limits: Baseline serology detected seropositivity in only a handful of AZD1222 recipients. Vaccine-related CD4 TCRs covered spike, predominating at 160-218 and 743-854.

This clone was detected a few times. Its antigen is undetermined. V lost 2 bases to trimming and J lost 7 bases, with 16 bases between them. The CDR3 totals 14 residues. The V gene's germline CDR1 is SGHRS and CDR2 YFSETQ. The method was immunoSEQ multiplex PCR; TCRdb's version includes in-frame clones alone and lacks a portion of them. The sample lists roughly 100,000 clones, around 89% occurring once. This chain links TRBV5-1 with TRBJ2-7; D could derive from TRBD1 or TRBD2 (5 bases each). The receptor was isolated from an adult in good health. The sequencing used peripheral blood, collected on day 0 of AZD1222 vaccination. The CDR3 is CASSFSGSGGEQYF. Here the CDR3 DNA reads TGCGCCAGCAGCTTTTCAGGGTCAGGCGGGGAGCAGTACTTC.